The entry below describes one T cell receptor (beta chain). Its antigen is undetermined. The data stem from a study of Ad26.COV2.S vaccination and SARS-CoV-2 variants. Study context: Intramuscular Ad26.COV2.S doses were given once or twice, 56 days apart. Overall study findings and caveats: People given the vaccine had a wider spike-specific TCR breadth than placebo recipients did.

Treatment given: roughly 19 received Ad26.COV2.S at low or high dose, single or two shots; 5 received placebo; per-sample allocation not given. The study sampled participants on day 63 after the first vaccine or placebo injection. Generated by immunoSEQ multiplex PCR, the TCRdb table keeps only in-frame clones and is missing some. The sample records fewer than 900,000 clones, roughly 90% being singletons. The CDR3 loop spans 15 amino acids. V lost 4 bases, J lost 6 bases, and 8 bases stayed unmatched. Germline loops: CDR1 SGHRS, CDR2 YFSETQ. The specimen was peripheral blood, collected in a trial of Ad26.COV2.S vaccine versus placebo. The chain uses TRBV5-1 and TRBJ2-1; 9 nucleotides match TRBD2. The receptor comes from a person aged 18 to 65 who received the Ad26.COV2.S COVID-19 vaccine or a placebo. The CDR3 bases are TGCGCCAGCAGCATCACTAGCGGGTTCGTCAATGAGCAGTTCTTC. Translating it yields CASSITSGFVNEQFF.